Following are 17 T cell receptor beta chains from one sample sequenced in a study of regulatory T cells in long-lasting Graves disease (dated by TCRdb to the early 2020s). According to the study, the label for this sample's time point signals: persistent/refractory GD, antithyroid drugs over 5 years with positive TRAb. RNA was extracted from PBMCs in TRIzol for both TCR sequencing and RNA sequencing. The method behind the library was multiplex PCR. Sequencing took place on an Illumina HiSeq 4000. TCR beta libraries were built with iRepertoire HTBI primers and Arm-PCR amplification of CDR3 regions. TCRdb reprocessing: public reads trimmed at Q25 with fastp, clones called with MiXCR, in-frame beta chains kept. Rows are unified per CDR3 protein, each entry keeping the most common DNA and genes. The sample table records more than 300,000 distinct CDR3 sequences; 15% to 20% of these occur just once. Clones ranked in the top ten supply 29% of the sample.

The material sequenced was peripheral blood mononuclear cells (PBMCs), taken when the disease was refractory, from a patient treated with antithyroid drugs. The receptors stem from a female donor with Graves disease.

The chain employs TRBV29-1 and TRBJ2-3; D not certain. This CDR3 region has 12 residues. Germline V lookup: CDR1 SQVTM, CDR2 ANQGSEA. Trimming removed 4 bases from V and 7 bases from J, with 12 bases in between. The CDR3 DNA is TGCAGCGTTGCGGGCAGGCTTTATACGCAGTATTTT. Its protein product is CSVAGRLYTQYF.

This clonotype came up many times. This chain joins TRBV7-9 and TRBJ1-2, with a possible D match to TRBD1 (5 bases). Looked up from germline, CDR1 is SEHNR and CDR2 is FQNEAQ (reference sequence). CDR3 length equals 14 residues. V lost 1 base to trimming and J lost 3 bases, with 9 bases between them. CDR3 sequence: CASSLVSGYYGYTF. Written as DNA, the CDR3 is TGTGCCAGCAGCTTAGTTTCAGGGTACTATGGCTACACCTTC.

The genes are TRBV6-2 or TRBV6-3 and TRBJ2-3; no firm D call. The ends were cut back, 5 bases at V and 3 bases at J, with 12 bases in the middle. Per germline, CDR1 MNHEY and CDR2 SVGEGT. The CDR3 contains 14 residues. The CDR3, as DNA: TGTGCCAGCAGTAAAGTGTGGGTGACAGATACGCAGTATTTT. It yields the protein CASSKVWVTDTQYF.

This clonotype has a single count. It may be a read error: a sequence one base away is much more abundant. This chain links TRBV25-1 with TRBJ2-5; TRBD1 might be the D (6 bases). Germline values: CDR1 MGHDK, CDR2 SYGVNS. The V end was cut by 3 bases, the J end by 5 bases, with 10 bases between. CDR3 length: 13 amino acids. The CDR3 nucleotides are TGTGCCAGCAGTGAGGGGGCGCGGGAGACCCAGTACTTC. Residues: CASSEGARETQYF. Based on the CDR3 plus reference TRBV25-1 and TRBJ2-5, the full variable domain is EADIYQTPRYLVIGTGKKITLECSQTMGHDKMYWYQQDPGMELHLIHYSYGVNSTEKGDLSSESTVSRIRTEHFPLTLESARPSHTSQYLCASSEGARETQYFGPGTRLLVL.

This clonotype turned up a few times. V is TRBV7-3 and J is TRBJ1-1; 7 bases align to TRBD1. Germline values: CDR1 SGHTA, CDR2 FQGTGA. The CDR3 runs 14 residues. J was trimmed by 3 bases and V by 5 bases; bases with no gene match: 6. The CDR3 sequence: CASSIRQGHTEAFF. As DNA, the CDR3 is TGTGCCAGCAGCATACGACAGGGTCACACTGAAGCTTTCTTT.

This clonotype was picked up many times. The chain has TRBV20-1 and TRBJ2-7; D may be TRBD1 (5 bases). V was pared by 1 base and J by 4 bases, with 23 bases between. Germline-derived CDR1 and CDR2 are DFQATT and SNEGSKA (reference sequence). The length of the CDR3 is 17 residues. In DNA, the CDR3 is TGCAGTGCTAGAGGTCTAACCCTAGGGGATTCTCAGTACGAGCAGTACTTC. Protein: CSARGLTLGDSQYEQYF.

The CDR3 reads CASSAARRGNTIYF. The CDR3 nucleotides are TGTGCCAGCAGTGCCGCGAGGAGAGGAAACACCATATATTTT. The chain links TRBV6-4 to TRBJ1-3, with D unresolved. CDR3 length equals 14 residues. Per the germline V gene, CDR1 is MRHNA and CDR2 is SNTAGT. The ends were cut back, 4 bases at V and 4 bases at J, with 11 bases in the middle.

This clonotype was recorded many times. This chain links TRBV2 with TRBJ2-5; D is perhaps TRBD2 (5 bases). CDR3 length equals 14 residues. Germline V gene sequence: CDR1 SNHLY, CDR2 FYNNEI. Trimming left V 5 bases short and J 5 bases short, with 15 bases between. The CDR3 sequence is CASSLLTPGETQYF. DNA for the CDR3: TGTGCCAGCAGTCTACTCACCCCGGGGGAGACCCAGTACTTC.

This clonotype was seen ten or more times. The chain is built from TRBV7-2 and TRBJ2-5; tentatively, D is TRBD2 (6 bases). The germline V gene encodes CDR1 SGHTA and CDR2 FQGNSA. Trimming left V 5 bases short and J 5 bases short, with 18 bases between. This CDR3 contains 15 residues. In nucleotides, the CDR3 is TGTGCCAGCAGCCCCTCGGACTATTCACTGGAGACCCAGTACTTC. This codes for CASSPSDYSLETQYF.

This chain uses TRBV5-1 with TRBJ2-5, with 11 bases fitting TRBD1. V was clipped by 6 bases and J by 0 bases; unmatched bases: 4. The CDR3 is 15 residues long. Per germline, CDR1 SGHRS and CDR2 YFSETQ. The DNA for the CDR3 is TGCGCCAGCAAACGGACAGGGGGCGACCAAGAGACCCAGTACTTC. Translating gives CASKRTGGDQETQYF.

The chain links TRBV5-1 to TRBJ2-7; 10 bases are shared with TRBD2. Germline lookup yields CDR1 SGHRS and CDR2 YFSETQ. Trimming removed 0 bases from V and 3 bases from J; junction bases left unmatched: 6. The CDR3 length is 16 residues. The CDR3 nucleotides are TGCGCCAGCAGCTTGGGAGCGGGAGGGGCCTACTACGAGCAGTACTTC. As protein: CASSLGAGGAYYEQYF. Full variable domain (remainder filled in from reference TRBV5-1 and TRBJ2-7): KAGVTQTPRYLIKTRGQQVTLSCSPISGHRSVSWYQQTPGQGLQFLFEYFSETQRNKGNFPGRFSGRQFSNSRSEMNVSTLELGDSALYLCASSLGAGGAYYEQYFGPGTRLTVT.

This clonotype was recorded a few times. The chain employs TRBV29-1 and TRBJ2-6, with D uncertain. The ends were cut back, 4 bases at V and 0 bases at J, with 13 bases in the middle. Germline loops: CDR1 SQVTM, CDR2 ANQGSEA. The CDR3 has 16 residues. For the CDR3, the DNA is TGCAGCGTTGGTGGAGACCCCCTCTCTGGGGCCAACGTCCTGACTTTC. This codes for CSVGGDPLSGANVLTF.

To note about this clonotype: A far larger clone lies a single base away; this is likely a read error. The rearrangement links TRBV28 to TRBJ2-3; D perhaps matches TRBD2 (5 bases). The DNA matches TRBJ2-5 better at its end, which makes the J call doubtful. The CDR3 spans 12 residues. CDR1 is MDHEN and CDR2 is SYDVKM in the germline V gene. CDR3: CASSLIRGTQYF. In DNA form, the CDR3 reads TGTGCCAGCAGTTTAATCCGGGGGACCCAGTACTTC.

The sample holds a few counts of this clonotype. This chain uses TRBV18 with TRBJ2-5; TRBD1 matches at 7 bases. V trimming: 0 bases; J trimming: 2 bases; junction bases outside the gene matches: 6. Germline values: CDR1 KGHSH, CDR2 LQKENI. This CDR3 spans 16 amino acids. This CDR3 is CASSPPPETGQETQYF. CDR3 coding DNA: TGTGCCAGCTCACCACCCCCGGAGACAGGGCAAGAGACCCAGTACTTC.

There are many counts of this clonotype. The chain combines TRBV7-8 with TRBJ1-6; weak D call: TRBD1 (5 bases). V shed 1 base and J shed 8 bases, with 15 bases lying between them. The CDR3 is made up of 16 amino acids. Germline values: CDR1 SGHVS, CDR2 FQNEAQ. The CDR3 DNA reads TGTGCCAGCAGCTTAGTCCGGGACTGGGCAGATTCACCCCTCCACTTT. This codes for CASSLVRDWADSPLHF.

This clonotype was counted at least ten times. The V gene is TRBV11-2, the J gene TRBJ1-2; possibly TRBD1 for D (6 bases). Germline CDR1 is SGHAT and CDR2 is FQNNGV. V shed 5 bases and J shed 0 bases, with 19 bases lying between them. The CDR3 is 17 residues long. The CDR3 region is CASSLDGRRGTNYGYTF. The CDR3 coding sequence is TGTGCCAGCAGCCTCGATGGGAGAAGGGGGACTAACTATGGCTACACCTTC.

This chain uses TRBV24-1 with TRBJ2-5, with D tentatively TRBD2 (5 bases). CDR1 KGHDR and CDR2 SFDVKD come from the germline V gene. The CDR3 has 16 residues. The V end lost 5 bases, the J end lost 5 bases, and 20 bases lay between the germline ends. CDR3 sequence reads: CATSGMGDLFGETQYF. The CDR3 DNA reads TGTGCCACCAGTGGGATGGGAGACCTATTTGGGGAGACCCAGTACTTC.